This TCR beta chain was recorded in a study of cytomegalovirus exposure and HLA in healthy donors. On this clone itself: At one end the junction does not follow the germline gene, possibly because of a read error.

The CDR3 consists of 14 residues. Germline V lookup: CDR1 SGHVS, CDR2 FNYEAQ. TCRdb's table, derived via immunoSEQ multiplex PCR, lists solely in-frame clones and lacks some. The repertoire holds some 140,000 clones, with less than 90% as singletons. Sequencing input: PBMCs. The chain links TRBV7-6 to TRBJ2-3; perhaps TRBD2 as D (6 bases). The sequence was obtained from a young man in good health and CMV-seropositive. CDR3 DNA: TGTGCCAGCAGCCTAGCGTCAGGCCCAGATACGCAGTATTTT. It translates to CASSLASGPDTQYF.